The TCR beta chain under discussion was sequenced for a study of T cell responses to AZD1222 COVID-19 vaccine (dated by TCRdb to the early 2020s). Notes on the research overall: A total of roughly 240 trial participants underwent TCR sequencing, of whom roughly 210 received two doses of AZD1222 and about 25 received two doses of the MenACWY control vaccine. Trial participants were enrolled by age into subgroups of 18-55, 56-69 and 70-plus years, and 148, 28 and 57 TCR-sequenced participants, respectively, were included in these subgroups.

The CDR3 regions of human TCRbeta chains were analyzed by immunosequencing. In the authors' own workflow: TCRs in the repertoires were compared against a reference library of SARS-CoV-2-specific TCRs that had been generated with the MIRA antigen-specificity platform. Breadth was defined as the fraction of unique TCRs that were SARS-CoV-2-associated, and depth was defined as the fraction of total T cells that were SARS-CoV-2-associated. Using the MIRA data, every spike-specific TCR was mapped to the spike region that the TCR reacted to and assigned to either a CD4 or a CD8 class. Log10-transformed breadth and depth values were compared by one-way ANOVA with Sidak's multiple comparisons tests. TCRdb holds this immuneACCESS table with in-frame rearrangements only. Some clones are missing; in checked studies, unresolved V genes explain under half, and the rest has no known cause. The DNA gave D and trimming, while V, J and clone size come from that table. The sample table shows around 99,000 clones, and roughly 90% are seen once. About 8.3% of the sample rests with the top ten.

V lost 7 bases and J lost 5 bases; the stretch between them is 16 bases long. CDR1 and CDR2 were assigned from the germline V gene as SGHRS and YFSETQ. Counted from cysteine to phenylalanine, this CDR3 has 14 amino acids. Solely the CDR3 DNA is kept, with 42 bases framed from the first base. Points the paper makes about the study in general: Only six AZD1222 recipients were SARS-CoV-2 seropositive at baseline, limiting conclusions about previously exposed vaccinees. Reportedly, almost half of the unique spike-specific TCRs recognized epitopes lying outside the regions that are mutated in the B.1.351 and B.1.1.7 variants. Because no day 14 peak-response samples were available, repertoires were characterized only after the peak T cell response. In the small 56-69-year group, the increase in depth fell short of significance, most likely because of low power. Participants were mostly white British, with more females than males. The authors suggested clonal diversity may have been underestimated. The whole spike protein was spanned by vaccine-associated CD4 TCRs, and dominant responses were seen in regions 160-218 and 743-854. After two AZD1222 doses, spike-specific TCR breadth and depth were significantly higher than at day 0 and than in MenACWY recipients.

The time point label for this specimen denotes: about 28 days (+/-7) after the second vaccine dose. Because spike-specific TCR depth and breadth did not differ between the two schedules, AZD1222 recipients who got a second dose at roughly 4 weeks were pooled with those who got a second dose at roughly 12 weeks. Vaccinee samples were obtained from the UK trials COV001 and COV002, which included a single-blind randomized controlled phase 2/3 trial of AZD1222 (ChAdOx1 nCoV-19) in healthy adults. For TCRbeta chain sequencing, PBMC samples from trial participants were taken at day 0 and at day 28 after the second dose. This clone was observed a single time. No cognate antigen has been identified for it. Base qualities are missing; no much larger clone stands one base away.

The material sequenced was peripheral blood, taken 28 days after the second AZD1222 dose. The sequence came from an adult who received the AZD1222 COVID-19 vaccine. The chain joins TRBV5-1 to TRBJ2-1, with TRBD2 tentatively as D gene (5 bases match). The bases read TGCGCCAGCTCCGGAGGACCTACGGACAATGAGCAGTTCTTC. This sequence encodes CASSGGPTDNEQFF.